The 21 T cell receptor beta chains given below trace back to one sample, sequenced in a study of PD-L1 blockade in urothelial cancer. Documented time point: peripheral blood 6 weeks after treatment start. The repertoire was sequenced with immunoSEQ multiplex PCR; TCRdb's copy has only in-frame clones and lacks some. This sample has around 26,000 clones, with 82% found just once. The source was PBMCs, collected around atezolizumab (anti-PD-L1) treatment. These receptors came from a man between 65 and 80 years old with urothelial cancer.

V and J are TRBV4-1 and TRBJ2-2; the match to TRBD2 covers 9 bases. V lost 3 bases, J lost 7 bases, and 15 bases stayed unmatched. The V gene's germline CDR1 is MGHRA and CDR2 YSYEKL. The CDR3 is made up of 18 amino acids. CDR3 bases: TGCGCCAGCAGCCACAACAGGGCCCTAGCGGGAAGGGACGGGGAGCTGTTTTTT. This gives the protein CASSHNRALAGRDGELFF.

The rearrangement uses TRBV30 and TRBJ2-2, with 7 bases fitting TRBD1. V shed 0 bases, J shed 5 bases, and the junction held 0 bases outside the gene matches. Looked up from germline, CDR1 is GTSNPN and CDR2 is SVGIG (reference sequence). The CDR3 spans 13 residues. This chain's CDR3 is CAWSVQGTGELFF. CDR3 nucleotides: TGTGCCTGGAGTGTACAGGGGACCGGGGAGCTGTTTTTT. Variable domain in full (rest from reference TRBV30 and TRBJ2-2): SQTIHQWPATLVQPVGSPLSLECTVEGTSNPNLYWYRQAAGRGLQLLFYSVGIGQISSEVPQNLSASRPQDRQFILSSKKLLLSDSGFYLCAWSVQGTGELFFGEGSRLTVL.

The chain couples TRBV10-2 to TRBJ2-3; D might be TRBD2 (7 bases). The CDR3 is 15 amino acids. Germline V gives CDR1 WSHSY, CDR2 SAAADI. V lost 4 bases and J 3 bases, leaving 14 bases between the germline ends. CDR3 amino acids: CASSGRGAPTDTQYF. Written as DNA, the CDR3 is TGCGCCAGCAGTGGTCGGGGGGCGCCGACAGATACGCAGTATTTT.

The rearrangement joins TRBV7-2 to TRBJ1-2, with D unresolved. Germline V gives CDR1 SGHTA, CDR2 FQGNSA. With 1 base removed from V and 7 bases from J, the gap between germline ends came to 16 bases. The length of the CDR3 is 15 residues. The CDR3 region has the DNA TGTGCCAGCAGCTTAGTTGGGCAAGTTAACAGTGGCTACACCTTC. It specifies CASSLVGQVNSGYTF.

This rearrangement joins TRBV7-8 to TRBJ2-3; D is undetermined. The CDR3 loop spans 16 amino acids. V was trimmed by 2 bases and J by 0 bases, leaving 12 bases between them. CDR1 and CDR2 from the germline V gene are SGHVS and FQNEAQ. The CDR3 reads CASSLPPQASTDTQYF. CDR3 DNA: TGTGCCAGCAGCTTACCACCGCAAGCTAGCACAGATACGCAGTATTTT. The full variable domain, completed using reference TRBV7-8 and TRBJ2-3, is GAGVSQSPRYKVAKRGQDVALRCDPISGHVSLFWYQQALGQGPEFLTYFQNEAQLDKSGLPSDRFFAERPEGSVSTLKIQRTQQEDSAVYLCASSLPPQASTDTQYFGPGTRLTVL.

The chain links TRBV18 to TRBJ2-2, with D perhaps matching TRBD1 (6 bases). The ends were cut back, 7 bases at V and 4 bases at J, with 19 bases in the middle. The V gene's germline CDR1 is KGHSH and CDR2 LQKENI. This CDR3 comprises 16 residues. The DNA of the CDR3 is TGTGCCAGCTTCACGGGACAAGGGTGGCGCACCGGGGAGCTGTTTTTT. Encoded protein: CASFTGQGWRTGELFF.

V and J are TRBV5-4 and TRBJ2-1, with 8 bases aligning to TRBD2. J lost 3 bases, V lost 6 bases, and 8 bases had no gene match. This CDR3 contains 15 residues. Germline V gene lookup returns CDR1 SGHNT and CDR2 YYREEE (reference sequence). CDR3 bases: TGTGCCAGCACCCAAGGCGGGAGGCTCTACAATGAGCAGTTCTTC. Translated: CASTQGGRLYNEQFF.

This clone has only one observation. The chain recombines TRBV7-9 with TRBJ2-5; D possibly corresponds to TRBD1 (5 bases). This CDR3 has 15 amino acids. Trimming removed 4 bases at V and 4 bases at J, with 16 bases between. The germline V gene has CDR1 SEHNR and CDR2 FQNEAQ (reference sequence). The CDR3 DNA reads as TGTGCCAGCAGCTCCAACAGGTCCCCTTTAGAGACCCAGTACTTC. Its translation is CASSSNRSPLETQYF.

The CDR3 loop reads CASSRRGLPPYEQYF. Written as DNA, the CDR3 is TGTGCCAGCAGTCGCAGGGGTCTCCCACCCTACGAGCAGTACTTC. V gene TRBV6-5 combines with J gene TRBJ2-7, with D possibly being TRBD1 (6 bases). Germline CDR1 reads MNHEY; CDR2 reads SVGAGI. V shed 5 bases and J shed 2 bases, with 16 bases lying between them. This CDR3 comprises 15 residues.

This chain connects TRBV19 to TRBJ1-2; D may be TRBD1 (6 bases). CDR1 and CDR2 (germline): LNHDA, SQIVND (reference sequence). Trimming shortened V by 3 bases and J by 3 bases, and 11 bases separated the two germline ends. This CDR3 has 14 residues. CDR3 sequence: CASSIWSGDYGYTF. Here the CDR3 DNA reads TGTGCCAGTAGTATTTGGTCAGGGGACTATGGCTACACCTTC.

The chain combines TRBV28 with TRBJ2-2, with D perhaps TRBD2 (5 bases). The CDR3 spans 12 residues. Germline CDR1 reads MDHEN; CDR2 reads SYDVKM. Trimming pared 11 bases from V and 0 bases from J, leaving 7 bases between. The CDR3 loop is CAAGPNTGELFF. The DNA of the CDR3 is TGTGCCGCGGGTCCGAACACCGGGGAGCTGTTTTTT.

The chain is built from TRBV7-9 and TRBJ2-7; 8 bases align to TRBD1. Germline V CDR1 and CDR2: SEHNR, FQNEAQ (reference sequence). The junction had 9 bases not matched to a gene; V was cut back by 3 bases and J by 5 bases. The CDR3 runs to 15 residues. CDR3: CASSFGQGEEDEQYF. CDR3 nucleotide sequence: TGTGCCAGCAGCTTTGGACAGGGAGAGGAAGACGAGCAGTACTTC.

The rearrangement joins TRBV6-4 to TRBJ1-1; the D gene is possibly TRBD1 (6 bases). Germline lookup yields CDR1 MRHNA and CDR2 SNTAGT. V shed 2 bases and J shed 1 base, with 14 bases lying between them. CDR3 size: 16 residues. CDR3 DNA: TGTGCCAGCAGTGACCGCCGGACAGTCCCGAACACTGAAGCTTTCTTT. Residues: CASSDRRTVPNTEAFF.

This clone was seen a few times. This chain links TRBV4-1 with TRBJ2-5; 12 bases agree with TRBD2. The J segment lost 4 bases and the V segment lost 3 bases, leaving 3 bases of the junction unmatched. CDR3 length: 15 amino acids. Germline V gene lookup returns CDR1 MGHRA and CDR2 YSYEKL. The CDR3 nucleotides read TGCGCCAGCAGCCAGACGGGACTAGCGGGAGAGACCCAGTACTTC. Its protein product is CASSQTGLAGETQYF.

This clone was seen once. The chain employs TRBV27 and TRBJ2-2; D call uncertain. Deletions cut 3 bases from V and 8 bases from J, with 10 bases between. From germline, CDR1 is MNHEY and CDR2 SMNVEV (reference sequence). The CDR3 is made up of 13 amino acids. The DNA for the CDR3 is TGTGCCAGCAGTTTCTCCCCTCGGGGGGAGCTGTTTTTT. Protein product: CASSFSPRGELFF.

The gene calls are TRBV10-3 and TRBJ2-5; 9 nucleotides line up with TRBD1. The CDR3 covers 16 residues. V gave up 7 bases and J gave up 5 bases; unmatched junction bases: 14. Germline V gene data show CDR1 as ENHRY and CDR2 as SYGVKD. The DNA of the CDR3 is TGTGCCATCACCGGCGAGCGGGACAGGGAGTCCGAGACCCAGTACTTC. Translated: CAITGERDRESETQYF.

The chain links TRBV27 to TRBJ1-1; D not certain. V lost 3 bases to trimming and J lost 8 bases, with 10 bases between them. The CDR3 totals 12 residues. Germline CDR1 and CDR2: MNHEY and SMNVEV (reference sequence). The CDR3: CASSFLAGEAFF. CDR3 DNA sequence: TGTGCCAGCAGTTTTTTGGCGGGAGAAGCTTTCTTT.

The chain employs TRBV28 and TRBJ2-4, with D possibly being TRBD2 (6 bases). This CDR3 has 16 residues. The germline V and J ends were trimmed by 5 bases and 6 bases, with 20 bases remaining between them. Germline CDR1 and CDR2: MDHEN and SYDVKM. The CDR3 protein is CASSGGRERRGNIQYF. In nucleotides, the CDR3 is TGTGCCAGCAGTGGAGGTCGGGAGAGAAGAGGAAACATTCAGTACTTC.

The J gene is TRBJ2-2, the V gene TRBV28; TRBD2 matches 7 bases. The J segment lost 2 bases and the V segment lost 3 bases, leaving 3 bases of the junction unmatched. The germline gives CDR1 MDHEN, CDR2 SYDVKM. The CDR3 contains 15 residues. Here the CDR3 DNA reads TGTGCCAGCAGTTTGCGGGGACTAAACACCGGGGAGCTGTTTTTT. Amino acids: CASSLRGLNTGELFF. The entire variable domain, with the rest obtained from reference TRBV28 and TRBJ2-2, is as follows: DVKVTQSSRYLVKRTGEKVFLECVQDMDHENMFWYRQDPGLGLRLIYFSYDVKMKEKGDIPEGYSVSREKKERFSLILESASTNQTSMYLCASSLRGLNTGELFFGEGSRLTVL.

J is TRBJ2-3 and V is TRBV7-6, with 9 nucleotides matching TRBD2. The ends lost 2 bases at V and 2 bases at J; junction bases unmatched: 5. This CDR3 spans 16 amino acids. The germline CDR1 and CDR2 sequences are SGHVS and FNYEAQ. This chain's CDR3 is CASSLFAGGITDTQYF. In DNA form, the CDR3 reads TGTGCCAGCAGCTTATTCGCGGGAGGGATCACAGATACGCAGTATTTT.

The CDR3 bases are TGTGCCAGCAGTGAAGTAACAGGGTGGGCCCAAGAGACCCAGTACTTC. Encoded protein: CASSEVTGWAQETQYF. This chain connects TRBV2 to TRBJ2-5, with D tentatively TRBD1 (6 bases). V dropped 1 base and J dropped 1 base, with 13 bases sitting between them. CDR3 length: 16 amino acids. From germline, CDR1 is SNHLY and CDR2 FYNNEI.